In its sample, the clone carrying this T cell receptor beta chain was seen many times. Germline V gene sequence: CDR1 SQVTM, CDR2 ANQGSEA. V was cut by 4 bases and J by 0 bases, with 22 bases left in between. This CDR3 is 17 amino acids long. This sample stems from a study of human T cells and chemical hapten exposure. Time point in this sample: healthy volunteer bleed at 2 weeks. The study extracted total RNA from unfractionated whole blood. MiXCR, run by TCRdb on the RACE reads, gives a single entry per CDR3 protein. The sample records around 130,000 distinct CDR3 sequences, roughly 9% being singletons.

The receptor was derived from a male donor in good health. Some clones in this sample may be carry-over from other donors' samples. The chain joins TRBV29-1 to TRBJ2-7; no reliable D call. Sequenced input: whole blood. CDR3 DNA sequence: TGCAGCGTTGTTTCAGTGGGCAGGAAAACTTTCTCCTACGAGCAGTACTTC. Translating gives CSVVSVGRKTFSYEQYF.